The 30 T cell receptor beta chains in this list originate from one sample, sequenced in a study of Siglec-9 on CD8 T cells in melanoma. Method: immunoSEQ multiplex PCR; TCRdb's copy keeps in-frame clones and lacks some. The table lists some 37,000 clones, roughly four fifths of them singletons, with roughly 1.8% in the top ten. Sequences were obtained from Siglec-9- CD8+ T cells sorted from blood. Receptor source: a human donor in good health.

V usage is TRBV15 and J usage is TRBJ1-1; D is ambiguous. Germline V lookup: CDR1 LNHNV, CDR2 YYDKDF (reference sequence). The length of the CDR3 is 16 residues. Trimming cost V 0 bases and J 4 bases, with 15 bases left between them. The DNA of the CDR3 is TGTGCCACCAGCAGAGATTTCGAAAGGGTGACCACTGAAGCTTTCTTT. Protein product: CATSRDFERVTTEAFF.

The V and J genes are TRBV27 and TRBJ2-1; D is unclear. This CDR3 is built from 11 residues. From germline, CDR1 is MNHEY and CDR2 SMNVEV (reference sequence). Trimming removed 3 bases from V and 8 bases from J, with 5 bases in between. CDR3 DNA: TGTGCCAGCAGTTTCGGCTATGAGCAGTTCTTC. Residues: CASSFGYEQFF.

This clone was counted a single time. J is TRBJ1-1 and V is TRBV10-3; D gene uncertain. Trimming removed 2 bases at V and 3 bases at J, with 7 bases between. The germline gives CDR1 ENHRY, CDR2 SYGVKD. The CDR3 totals 13 residues. CDR3 protein: CAISETIDTEAFF. The DNA for the CDR3 is TGTGCCATCAGTGAGACCATCGACACTGAAGCTTTCTTT.

The chain uses TRBV27 and TRBJ2-1; 9 bases agree with TRBD1. V shed 4 bases, J shed 1 base, and the junction held 5 bases outside the gene matches. This CDR3 region has 16 residues. Looked up from germline, CDR1 is MNHEY and CDR2 is SMNVEV (reference sequence). CDR3 region: CASSSTGGLSYNEQFF. The CDR3 nucleotides are TGTGCCAGCAGTTCCACAGGGGGCTTGTCCTACAATGAGCAGTTCTTC.

The chain uses TRBV6-5 and TRBJ1-4; 9 nucleotides line up with TRBD1. The V and J ends lost 2 bases and 8 bases, in that order; junction bases with no gene match: 6. Per the germline V gene, CDR1 is MNHEY and CDR2 is SVGAGI. This CDR3 has 15 residues. CDR3 amino acids: CASSYGDRAGEKLFF. In nucleotides, the CDR3 is TGTGCCAGCAGTTACGGGGACAGGGCGGGGGAAAAACTGTTTTTT.

This clone has only one observation. The gene calls are TRBV4-2 and TRBJ1-4, with D possibly being TRBD1 (5 bases). Germline CDR1 LGHNA, CDR2 YNFKEQ. V lost 1 base to trimming and J lost 8 bases, with 17 bases between them. The CDR3 has 16 residues. CDR3: CASSQVSETEGEKLFF. CDR3 nucleotides: TGTGCCAGCAGCCAAGTCTCGGAGACAGAGGGCGAAAAACTGTTTTTT.

As DNA, the CDR3 is TGTGCCAGCAGCAGAAGCGGGTATAGCACAGATACGCAGTATTTT. Protein product: CASSRSGYSTDTQYF. V and J are TRBV11-2 and TRBJ2-3; tentative D call: TRBD2 (6 bases). The V gene's germline CDR1 is SGHAT and CDR2 FQNNGV. The CDR3 extends over 15 amino acids. Trimming shortened V by 5 bases and J by 0 bases, and 12 bases separated the two germline ends.

The chain uses TRBV28 and TRBJ2-7, with a weak D call TRBD1 (5 bases). Germline assignment: CDR1 MDHEN and CDR2 SYDVKM. The CDR3 has 14 residues. V lost 7 bases and J 0 bases, leaving 13 bases between the germline ends. The CDR3 DNA sequence: TGTGCCAGCATCCTAGACAGCCGCTCCTACGAGCAGTACTTC. Protein product: CASILDSRSYEQYF.

The genes are TRBV2 and TRBJ2-7; TRBD1 might be the D (6 bases). The germline V gene has CDR1 SNHLY and CDR2 FYNNEI. V dropped 9 bases and J dropped 6 bases, with 21 bases sitting between them. The CDR3 extends over 14 amino acids. The CDR3 nucleotides read TGTGCCAGGAATCCCCCGACAGGTCTTAGCGAGCAGTACTTC. This encodes CARNPPTGLSEQYF. The complete variable domain, with remaining parts taken from reference TRBV2 and TRBJ2-7, reads EPEVTQTPSHQVTQMGQEVILRCVPISNHLYFYWYRQILGQKVEFLVSFYNNEISEKSEIFDDQFSVERPDGSNFTLKIRSTKLEDSAMYFCARNPPTGLSEQYFGPGTRLTVT.

The rearrangement links TRBV30 to TRBJ1-1; D unresolved. Trimming stripped 0 bases from V and 5 bases from J, with 4 bases between. The CDR3 runs to 11 residues. Per germline, CDR1 GTSNPN and CDR2 SVGIG (reference sequence). In nucleotides, the CDR3 is TGTGCCTGGAGTGTACTGACTGAAGCTTTCTTT. Protein: CAWSVLTEAFF.

J is TRBJ2-3 and V is TRBV6-5; D not certain. CDR1 and CDR2 from the germline V gene are MNHEY and SVGAGI. The CDR3 is made up of 13 amino acids. V was trimmed by 1 base and J by 2 bases, leaving 4 bases between them. The CDR3 nucleotides read TGTGCCAGCAGTTACTTAACCACAGATACGCAGTATTTT. As protein: CASSYLTTDTQYF.

In its sample, this clone was seen a few times. J is TRBJ2-7 and V is TRBV7-8, with D possibly being TRBD1 (7 bases). CDR3 length: 16 amino acids. The germline V and J ends were trimmed by 1 base and 3 bases, with 16 bases remaining between them. Per germline, CDR1 SGHVS and CDR2 FQNEAQ. CDR3: CASSLEGASAHYEQYF. For the CDR3, the DNA is TGTGCCAGCAGCTTAGAGGGGGCTAGCGCCCACTACGAGCAGTACTTC.

The chain employs TRBV10-2 and TRBJ2-3; TRBD2 matches at 9 bases. The V gene's germline CDR1 is WSHSY and CDR2 SAAADI. The CDR3 totals 16 residues. Trimming at V came to 3 bases and at J to 0 bases, leaving 4 bases not matched to a gene. Here the CDR3 reads CASSDWRGGSTDTQYF. The DNA for the CDR3 is TGCGCCAGCAGTGACTGGCGGGGGGGGAGCACAGATACGCAGTATTTT.

The chain employs TRBV6-6 and TRBJ1-2; maybe TRBD1 (5 bases). There are 13 residues in the CDR3. CDR1 MNHNY and CDR2 SVGAGI come from the germline V gene (reference sequence). V lost 0 bases and J 4 bases, leaving 6 bases between the germline ends. CDR3 nucleotides: TGTGCCAGCAGTTACTCCAGGGCCTATGGCTACACCTTC. Translated: CASSYSRAYGYTF.

This rearrangement joins TRBV13 to TRBJ2-7; TRBD2 matches at 12 bases. CDR1 and CDR2 from the germline V gene are PRHDT and FYEKMQ (reference sequence). J gave up 2 bases and V 5 bases, and 4 bases lay outside the gene matches. CDR3 size: 15 residues. The CDR3 DNA is TGTGCCAGCAGCCGACTAGCGGGAGATCCCTACGAGCAGTACTTC. Its translation: CASSRLAGDPYEQYF.

This clone was recorded once. The V call is TRBV27, the J call TRBJ2-2; 13 bases fit TRBD2. With 3 bases clipped from V and 5 bases from J, the junction kept 3 bases outside the gene matches. Germline V gene sequence: CDR1 MNHEY, CDR2 SMNVEV (reference sequence). The CDR3 runs to 16 residues. CDR3 amino acids: CASSLGLAGRTGELFF. In DNA form, the CDR3 reads TGTGCCAGCAGTTTGGGACTAGCGGGAAGGACCGGGGAGCTGTTTTTT.

This rearrangement joins TRBV10-3 to TRBJ2-2; 9 nucleotides match TRBD2. The CDR3 is 17 residues long. CDR1 is ENHRY, CDR2 SYGVKD, per germline. V was pared by 3 bases and J by 0 bases, with 5 bases of the junction left unmatched. The CDR3 protein is CAISDLAGRTNTGELFF. In nucleotides, the CDR3 is TGTGCCATCAGTGACCTAGCGGGAAGAACGAACACCGGGGAGCTGTTTTTT.

The genes are TRBV6-1 and TRBJ2-2; TRBD2 aligns across 8 bases. CDR1 and CDR2 from the germline V gene are MNHNS and SASEGT. CDR3 length: 16 amino acids. The V and J ends lost 2 bases and 5 bases, in that order; junction bases with no gene match: 7. This chain's CDR3 is CASSERSTSGTGELFF. CDR3 DNA sequence: TGTGCCAGCAGTGAAAGATCAACTAGCGGTACCGGGGAGCTGTTTTTT.

The genes are TRBV7-9 and TRBJ1-2; no definite D call. V was clipped by 6 bases and J by 5 bases, with 7 bases between them. This CDR3 spans 11 amino acids. Germline loops: CDR1 SEHNR, CDR2 FQNEAQ (reference sequence). DNA of the CDR3: TGTGCCAGCAGATCCGTATATGGCTACACCTTC. Amino acids: CASRSVYGYTF.

The table lists this clone with a count of one. The chain is built from TRBV13 and TRBJ2-4; a weak D match, TRBD2 (7 bases). CDR1 and CDR2 from the germline V gene are PRHDT and FYEKMQ (reference sequence). The CDR3 consists of 16 residues. Deletions cut 10 bases from V and 6 bases from J, with 25 bases between. CDR3 in amino acids: CATSGGAEPLPNIQYF. The CDR3, as DNA: TGTGCCACCTCTGGGGGGGCAGAACCCTTGCCAAACATTCAGTACTTC.

The rearrangement uses TRBV19 and TRBJ2-3; a weak D match, TRBD1 (5 bases). Germline CDR1 reads LNHDA; CDR2 reads SQIVND (reference sequence). This CDR3 contains 17 residues. V was pared by 0 bases and J by 2 bases, with 15 bases between. The CDR3 DNA reads as TGTGCCAGTAGTATAGACGGATGGGGCGAACCCACAGATACGCAGTATTTT. Translating gives CASSIDGWGEPTDTQYF.

This chain connects TRBV5-1 to TRBJ1-2, with D unclear. The ends were cut back, 1 base at V and 4 bases at J, with 8 bases in the middle. Germline V gives CDR1 SGHRS, CDR2 YFSETQ. This CDR3 is 13 amino acids long. CDR3 DNA: TGCGCCAGCAGCTTGCTTGACGGCTATGGCTACACCTTC. The encoded protein is CASSLLDGYGYTF.

The genes are TRBV9 and TRBJ2-5; 12 nucleotides match TRBD2. The germline V gene encodes CDR1 SGDLS and CDR2 YYNGEE. V dropped 0 bases and J dropped 2; count of bases not matched to a gene: 5. CDR3 size: 17 residues. CDR3 bases: TGTGCCAGCAGCGTAGCTTGGGGGACTAGCGGGCAAGAGACCCAGTACTTC. It specifies CASSVAWGTSGQETQYF.

J is TRBJ1-2 and V is TRBV28, with D unclear. The germline V and J ends were trimmed by 8 bases and 1 base, with 17 bases remaining between them. The CDR3 length is 15 residues. Germline-derived CDR1 and CDR2 are MDHEN and SYDVKM. This chain's CDR3 is CASDDPGTYNYGYTF. CDR3 bases: TGTGCCAGCGACGACCCGGGAACTTATAACTATGGCTACACCTTC.

The V gene is TRBV7-9, the J gene TRBJ2-3; 9 positions match TRBD2. The CDR3 is 15 amino acids. Germline assignment: CDR1 SEHNR and CDR2 FQNEAQ (reference sequence). The V and J ends lost 5 bases and 2 bases, in that order; junction bases with no gene match: 5. CDR3 amino acids: CASSHSGSYTDTQYF. The DNA for the CDR3 is TGTGCCAGCAGCCATAGCGGGAGTTACACAGATACGCAGTATTTT.

The gene calls are TRBV11-2 and TRBJ2-1, with 8 bases fitting TRBD2. The trim removed 6 bases at V and 9 bases at J, leaving 7 bases unmatched. Per germline, CDR1 SGHAT and CDR2 FQNNGV. The CDR3 runs 13 residues. The CDR3 coding sequence is TGTGCCAGCAGTCCCGGGGGGGCCGTTGAGCAGTTCTTC. Protein product: CASSPGGAVEQFF.

The chain has TRBV28 and TRBJ2-5, with D possibly being TRBD2 (5 bases). This CDR3 is built from 16 residues. Germline values: CDR1 MDHEN, CDR2 SYDVKM. Trimming removed 8 bases from V and 0 bases from J, with 19 bases in between. This chain's CDR3 is CASAAPTTTYQETQYF. The CDR3 region has the DNA TGTGCCAGCGCAGCCCCCACGACTACCTACCAAGAGACCCAGTACTTC.

The chain recombines TRBV2 with TRBJ2-3; D perhaps matches TRBD2 (6 bases). This CDR3 has 15 residues. The germline V and J ends were trimmed by 4 bases and 7 bases, with 18 bases remaining between them. Germline CDR1 reads SNHLY; CDR2 reads FYNNEI. This chain's CDR3 is CASSVPEIGLYTQYF. The CDR3 nucleotides are TGTGCCAGCAGTGTACCCGAAATAGGACTATATACGCAGTATTTT. The variable domain in full, completed from reference TRBV2 and TRBJ2-3, reads EPEVTQTPSHQVTQMGQEVILRCVPISNHLYFYWYRQILGQKVEFLVSFYNNEISEKSEIFDDQFSVERPDGSNFTLKIRSTKLEDSAMYFCASSVPEIGLYTQYFGPGTRLTVL.

The chain couples TRBV28 to TRBJ2-7; 8 bases agree with TRBD1. Germline assignment: CDR1 MDHEN and CDR2 SYDVKM. J was trimmed by 6 bases and V by 3 bases; bases with no gene match: 7. The CDR3 runs 14 residues. In DNA form, the CDR3 reads TGTGCCAGCAGTTTTTCAGGACAGGGAGGCGAGCAGTACTTC. As protein: CASSFSGQGGEQYF.

The J gene is TRBJ1-1, the V gene TRBV19; D gene unclear. The V end lost 1 base, the J end lost 2 bases, and 11 bases lay between the germline ends. The CDR3 covers 15 residues. CDR1 and CDR2 (germline): LNHDA, SQIVND (reference sequence). The CDR3 DNA sequence: TGTGCCAGTAGTATAGGGGTCAGGATCAACACTGAAGCTTTCTTT. This gives the protein CASSIGVRINTEAFF. Combining the CDR3 with reference TRBV19 and TRBJ1-1 gives the whole variable domain DGGITQSPKYLFRKEGQNVTLSCEQNLNHDAMYWYRQDPGQGLRLIYYSQIVNDFQKGDIAEGYSVSREKKESFPLTVTSAQKNPTAFYLCASSIGVRINTEAFFGQGTRLTVV.